One sample yielded the 10 T cell receptor beta chains listed below, sequenced in a study of cytomegalovirus exposure and HLA in healthy donors. Vbeta (60) and Jbeta (13) primers were used in the PCR. Clones were read by immunoSEQ multiplex PCR, and TCRdb kept only the in-frame ones, dropping some. The table shows some 100,000 clones, with about four fifths occurring only once. The sequencing sample was made of PBMCs. The receptors derive from a female donor in good health and CMV-seropositive.

This clone was observed a handful of times. The rearrangement joins TRBV7-2 to TRBJ1-1, with 8 bases matching TRBD1. CDR3 length: 14 residues. V lost 6 bases and J lost 4; bases outside the gene matches: 7. Germline CDR1 and CDR2: SGHTA and FQGNSA. The CDR3 sequence is CASSQTGGGTEAFF. As DNA, the CDR3 is TGTGCCAGCAGTCAAACAGGGGGGGGCACTGAAGCTTTCTTT. The full variable domain, rest sourced from reference TRBV7-2 and TRBJ1-1, is GAGVSQSPSNKVTEKGKDVELRCDPISGHTALYWYRQSLGQGLEFLIYFQGNSAPDKSGLPSDRFSAERTGGSVSTLTIQRTQQEDSAVYLCASSQTGGGTEAFFGQGTRLTVV.

This chain connects TRBV29-1 to TRBJ1-2; 8 bases line up with TRBD1. Trimming took 6 bases from V and 12 from J; bases not matched to a gene: 15. CDR1 and CDR2 from the germline V gene are SQVTM and ANQGSEA. The CDR3 is 13 amino acids. This CDR3 is CSVRTGNLYGDTF. The CDR3 region has the DNA TGCAGCGTAAGGACAGGGAACCTTTATGGGGACACCTTC.

This clone was seen a few times. The V call is TRBV5-4, the J call TRBJ2-1, with TRBD2 identical over 12 bases. V was pared by 4 bases and J by 9 bases, with 8 bases of the junction left unmatched. This CDR3 spans 15 amino acids. CDR1 and CDR2 from the germline V gene are SGHNT and YYREEE (reference sequence). CDR3 region: CASSRRLAGDGEQFF. The CDR3, as DNA: TGTGCCAGCAGCCGACGACTAGCGGGAGATGGTGAGCAGTTCTTC.

This chain uses TRBV10-3 with TRBJ1-1; D remains unclear. This CDR3 is built from 12 residues. Trimming removed 6 bases from V and 4 bases from J, with 9 bases in between. Germline loops: CDR1 ENHRY, CDR2 SYGVKD. This CDR3 is CAISAASTEAFF. CDR3 coding DNA: TGTGCCATCAGCGCGGCCTCCACTGAAGCTTTCTTT.

This chain links TRBV7-2 with TRBJ2-7, with TRBD2 as a possible D gene (6 bases). V lost 3 bases, J lost 4 bases, and 13 bases lay in between. The CDR3 spans 14 residues. The germline V gene has CDR1 SGHTA and CDR2 FQGNSA. The DNA for the CDR3 is TGTGCCAGCAGCTTGGGGGGTAACCGATACGAGCAGTACTTC. This sequence encodes CASSLGGNRYEQYF.

The CDR3 spells CASSLVTGNYGYTF. The CDR3 DNA sequence: TGCGCCAGCAGCTTGGTTACAGGGAACTATGGCTACACCTTC. V usage is TRBV5-1 and J usage is TRBJ1-2; weak D call: TRBD1 (6 bases). CDR1 and CDR2 from the germline V gene are SGHRS and YFSETQ. Trimming took off 0 bases at V and 2 bases at J, with 8 bases between the two ends. CDR3 length: 14 residues.

The gene calls are TRBV21-1 and TRBJ1-3. TRBV21-1 has pseudogene status. The CDR3 sequence is 16 residues long. In DNA form, the CDR3 reads TGTGCCAGCAGCAAAGGAGGCGTTCGGTCTGGAAACACCATATATTTT. Encoded protein: CASSKGGVRSGNTIYF.

CDR3 amino acids: CASSSVGTPTLEQYF. CDR3 nucleotides: TGTGCCAGCAGCTCCGTGGGGACACCAACCCTCGAGCAGTACTTC. This chain joins TRBV11-2 and TRBJ2-7, with a tentative D call TRBD1 (6 bases). Germline-derived CDR1 and CDR2 are SGHAT and FQNNGV. V lost 4 bases, J lost 6 bases, and 19 bases lay in between. The CDR3 sequence is 15 residues long.

This clone has more than one count but fewer than ten. The V gene is TRBV4-3, the J gene TRBJ1-1; D call uncertain. CDR3 length: 14 residues. CDR1 and CDR2 (germline): LGHNA, YSLEER. V lost 0 bases and J lost 8, with 13 bases in between. CDR3 amino acids: CASSQDGPGTEAFF. Here the CDR3 DNA reads TGCGCCAGCAGCCAAGATGGGCCAGGAACCGAAGCTTTCTTT.

The chain joins TRBV9 to TRBJ2-7; 10 positions match TRBD2. Germline V gene data show CDR1 as SGDLS and CDR2 as YYNGEE. V lost 3 bases and J lost 6; bases outside the gene matches: 6. The length of the CDR3 is 14 residues. CDR3 bases: TGTGCCAGCAGCGCCCTGACTAGCGGGTCCGAGCAGTACTTC. Protein sequence: CASSALTSGSEQYF.